This TCR beta chain derives from a study of control samples from healthy donors and cancer patients. The V gene's germline CDR1 is SNHLY and CDR2 FYNNEI. Trimming at V came to 7 bases and at J to 7 bases, leaving 7 bases not matched to a gene. There are 13 residues in the CDR3. This clone was detected only a few times. Sequencing was performed with immunoSEQ multiplex PCR; in TCRdb, only in-frame clones are kept and a portion is missing. The sample carries roughly 38,000 clones, approximately 87% recorded once. The chain joins TRBV2 to TRBJ1-2, with TRBD1 matching 9 bases. This clonotype originated in a man in his sixties in good health. The sequenced sample was blood. The CDR3 spells CASTPRTGAGYTF. CDR3 nucleotides: TGTGCCAGCACCCCAAGGACAGGGGCTGGCTACACCTTC. The entire variable domain, with the rest obtained from reference TRBV2 and TRBJ1-2, is as follows: EPEVTQTPSHQVTQMGQEVILRCVPISNHLYFYWYRQILGQKVEFLVSFYNNEISEKSEIFDDQFSVERPDGSNFTLKIRSTKLEDSAMYFCASTPRTGAGYTFGSGTRLTVV.